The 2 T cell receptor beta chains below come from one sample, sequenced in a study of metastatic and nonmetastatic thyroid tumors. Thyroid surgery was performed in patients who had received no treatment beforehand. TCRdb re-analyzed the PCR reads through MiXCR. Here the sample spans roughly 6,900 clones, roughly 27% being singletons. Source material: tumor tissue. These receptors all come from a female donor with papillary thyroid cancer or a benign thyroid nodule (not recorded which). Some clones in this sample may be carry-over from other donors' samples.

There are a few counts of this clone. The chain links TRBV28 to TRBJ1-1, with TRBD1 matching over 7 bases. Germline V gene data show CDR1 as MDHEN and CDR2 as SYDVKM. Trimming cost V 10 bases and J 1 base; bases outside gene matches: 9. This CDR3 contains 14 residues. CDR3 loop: CAIYSGGGNTEAFF. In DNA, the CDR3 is TGTGCCATCTATTCAGGGGGGGGGAACACTGAAGCTTTCTTT. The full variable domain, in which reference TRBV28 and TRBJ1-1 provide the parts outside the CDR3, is DVKVTQSSRYLVKRTGEKVFLECVQDMDHENMFWYRQDPGLGLRLIYFSYDVKMKEKGDIPEGYSVSREKKERFSLILESASTNQTSMYLCAIYSGGGNTEAFFGQGTRLTVV.

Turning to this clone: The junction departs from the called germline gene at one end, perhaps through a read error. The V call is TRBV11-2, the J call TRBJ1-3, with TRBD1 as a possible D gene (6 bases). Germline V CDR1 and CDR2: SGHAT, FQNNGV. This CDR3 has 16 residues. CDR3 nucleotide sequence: TGTGCCAGCAGATCCAACACTGGGGGCTCTGGAAACACAATATACTTT. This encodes CASRSNTGGSGNTIYF.